The present TCR beta chain was sequenced within a study of blood T cells in healthy people across ages. Findings and caveats of the study: For the donors, CMV status was unknown and possibly confounded expanded clonotype changes.

This CDR3 has 15 amino acids. Trimming took off 3 bases at V and 4 bases at J, with 16 bases between the two ends. The V gene's germline CDR1 is SGHRS and CDR2 YFSETQ. Comments on this clonotype: What it recognizes is unknown.

Healthy Russian Caucasian donors spanned ages about 6 to 100 years. Next came a second PCR, run for roughly 7 to 12 cycles, which used a sample-barcoded 5' primer along with a J-beta primer mix. Each cDNA molecule, via a template-switch adaptor with 12 random nucleotides, was tagged. TCRdb re-derived calls from the 5' RACE reads in MiXCR, one entry per CDR3 protein. The table lists some 730,000 distinct CDR3 sequences, around a fifth of them singletons. Sequencing was carried out using blood. The sequence was obtained from a man aged 65 to 79 in good health. This rearrangement joins TRBV5-1 to TRBJ1-1; the D is unclear. The CDR3 here is CASSWPGHDGTEAFF. Written as DNA, the CDR3 is TGCGCCAGCAGCTGGCCGGGCCACGACGGCACTGAAGCTTTCTTT.